Listed here is a single T cell receptor (beta chain). The antigen remains undetermined. This sample is drawn from a study of shared clonotypes between healthy human individuals. Whole-study results and caveats: In the sorted subsets, rarefaction showed sequencing was incomplete despite large depth.

Produced via immunoSEQ multiplex PCR; TCRdb's table is partial and in-frame only. The table shows more than 550,000 clones, with about 90% occurring only once. This CDR3 region has 15 residues. In germline, CDR1 is SEHNR, CDR2 FQNEAQ (reference sequence). Trimming stripped 1 base from V and 0 bases from J, with 7 bases between. Material for sequencing was memory CD8+ T cells from PBMCs. Subset given: CD45RO+ cells pooled with CCR7-negative TemRA cells. The chain has TRBV7-9 and TRBJ1-3; D unclear. This TCR was recovered from a man younger than 35 in good health. Some clones in this sample may be carry-over from other donors' samples. The CDR3 sequence: CASSLVDTSGNTIYF. DNA for the CDR3: TGTGCCAGCAGCTTAGTAGACACCTCTGGAAACACCATATATTTT. The complete variable domain, with remaining parts taken from reference TRBV7-9 and TRBJ1-3, reads DTGVSQNPRHKITKRGQNVTFRCDPISEHNRLYWYRQTLGQGPEFLTYFQNEAQLEKSRLLSDRFSAERPKGSFSTLEIQRTEQGDSAMYLCASSLVDTSGNTIYFGEGSWLTVV.